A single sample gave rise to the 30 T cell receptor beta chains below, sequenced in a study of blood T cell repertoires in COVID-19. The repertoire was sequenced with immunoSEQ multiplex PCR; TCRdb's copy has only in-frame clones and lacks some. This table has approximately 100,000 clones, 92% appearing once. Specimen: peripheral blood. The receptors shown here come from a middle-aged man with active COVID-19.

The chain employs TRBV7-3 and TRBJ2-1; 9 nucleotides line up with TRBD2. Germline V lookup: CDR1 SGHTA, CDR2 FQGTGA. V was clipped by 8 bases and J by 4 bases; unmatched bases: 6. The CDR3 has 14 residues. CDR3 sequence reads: CASGTSGFYNEQFF. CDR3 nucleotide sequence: TGTGCCAGCGGAACTAGCGGGTTTTACAATGAGCAGTTCTTC.

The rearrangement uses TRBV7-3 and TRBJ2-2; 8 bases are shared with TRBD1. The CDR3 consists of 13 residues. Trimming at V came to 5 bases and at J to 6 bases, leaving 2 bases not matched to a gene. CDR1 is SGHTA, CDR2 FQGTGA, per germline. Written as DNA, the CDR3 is TGTGCCAGCAGCCGACAGGGGTCCGGGGAGCTGTTTTTT. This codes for CASSRQGSGELFF.

CDR3 DNA: TGTGCCAGTAGTATACAGGGGGCGCCCCCAGATACGCAGTATTTT. Protein sequence: CASSIQGAPPDTQYF. The V gene is TRBV19, the J gene TRBJ2-3; 8 positions match TRBD1. The CDR3 is 15 residues long. Germline values: CDR1 LNHDA, CDR2 SQIVND (reference sequence). The trim removed 2 bases at V and 4 bases at J, leaving 5 bases unmatched.

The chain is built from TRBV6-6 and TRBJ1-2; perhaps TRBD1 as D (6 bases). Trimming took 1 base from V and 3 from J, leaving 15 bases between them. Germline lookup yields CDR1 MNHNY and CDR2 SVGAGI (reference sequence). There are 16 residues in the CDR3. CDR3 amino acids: CASSYFQGLGDYGYTF. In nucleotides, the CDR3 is TGTGCCAGCAGTTACTTCCAGGGGCTGGGAGACTATGGCTACACCTTC.

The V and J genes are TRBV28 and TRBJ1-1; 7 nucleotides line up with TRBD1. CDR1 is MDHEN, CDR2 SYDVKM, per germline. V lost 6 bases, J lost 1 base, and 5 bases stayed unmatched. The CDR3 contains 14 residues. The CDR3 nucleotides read TGTGCCAGCAGCTTAGGACAGGCGAACACTGAAGCTTTCTTT. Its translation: CASSLGQANTEAFF.

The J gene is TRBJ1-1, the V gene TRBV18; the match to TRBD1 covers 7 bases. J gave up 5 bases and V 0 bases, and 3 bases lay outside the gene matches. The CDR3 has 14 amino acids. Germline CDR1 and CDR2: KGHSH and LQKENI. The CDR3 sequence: CASSPPTGRTEAFF. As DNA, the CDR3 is TGTGCCAGCTCACCACCGACAGGGAGGACTGAAGCTTTCTTT.

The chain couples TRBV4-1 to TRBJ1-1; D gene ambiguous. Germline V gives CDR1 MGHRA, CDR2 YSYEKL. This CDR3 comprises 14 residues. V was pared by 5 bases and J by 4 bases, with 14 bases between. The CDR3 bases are TGCGCCAGCAGCGGCCCTCTACGGGGCACTGAAGCTTTCTTT. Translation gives CASSGPLRGTEAFF.

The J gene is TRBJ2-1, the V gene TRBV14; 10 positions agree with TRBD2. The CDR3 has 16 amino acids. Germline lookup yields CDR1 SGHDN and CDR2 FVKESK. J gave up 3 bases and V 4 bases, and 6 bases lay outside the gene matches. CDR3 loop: CASSPIAGGLYNEQFF. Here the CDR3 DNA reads TGTGCCAGCAGCCCTATAGCGGGAGGCCTCTACAATGAGCAGTTCTTC.

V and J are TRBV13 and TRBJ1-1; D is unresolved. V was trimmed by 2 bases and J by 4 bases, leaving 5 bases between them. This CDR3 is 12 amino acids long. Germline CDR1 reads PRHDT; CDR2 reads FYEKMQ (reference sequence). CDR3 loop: CASSLFGTEAFF. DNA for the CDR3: TGTGCCAGCAGCTTATTCGGCACTGAAGCTTTCTTT.

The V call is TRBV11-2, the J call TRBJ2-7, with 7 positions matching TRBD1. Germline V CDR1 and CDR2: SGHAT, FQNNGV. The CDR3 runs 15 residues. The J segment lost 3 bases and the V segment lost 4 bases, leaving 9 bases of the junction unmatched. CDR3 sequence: CASSSGQLQNYEQYF. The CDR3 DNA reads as TGTGCCAGCAGCTCGGGACAGCTTCAAAACTACGAGCAGTACTTC.

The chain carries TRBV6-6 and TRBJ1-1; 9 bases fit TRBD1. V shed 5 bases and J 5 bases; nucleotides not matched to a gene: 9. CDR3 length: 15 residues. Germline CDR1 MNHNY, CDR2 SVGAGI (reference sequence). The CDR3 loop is CASSASDRGGTEAFF. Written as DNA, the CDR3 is TGTGCCAGCAGTGCGTCGGACAGGGGAGGAACTGAAGCTTTCTTT.

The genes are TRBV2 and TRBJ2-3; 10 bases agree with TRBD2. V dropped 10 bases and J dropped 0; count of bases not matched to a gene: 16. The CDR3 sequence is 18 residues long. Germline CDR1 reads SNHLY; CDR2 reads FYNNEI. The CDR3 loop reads CATGKSSGRAASTDTQYF. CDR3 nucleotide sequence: TGTGCCACGGGGAAGTCTAGCGGGAGAGCAGCTAGCACAGATACGCAGTATTTT.

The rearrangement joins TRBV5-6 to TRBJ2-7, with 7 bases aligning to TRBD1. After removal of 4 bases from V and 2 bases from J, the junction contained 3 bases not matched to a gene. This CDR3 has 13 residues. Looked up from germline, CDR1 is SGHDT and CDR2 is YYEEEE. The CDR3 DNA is TGTGCCAGCAGCCCCGGGACAGCCTACGAGCAGTACTTC. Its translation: CASSPGTAYEQYF.

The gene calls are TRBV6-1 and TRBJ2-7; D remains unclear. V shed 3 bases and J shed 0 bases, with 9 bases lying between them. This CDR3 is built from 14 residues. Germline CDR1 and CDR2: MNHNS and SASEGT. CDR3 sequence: CASSERIDSYEQYF. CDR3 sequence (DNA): TGTGCCAGCAGTGAGCGGATCGACTCCTACGAGCAGTACTTC.

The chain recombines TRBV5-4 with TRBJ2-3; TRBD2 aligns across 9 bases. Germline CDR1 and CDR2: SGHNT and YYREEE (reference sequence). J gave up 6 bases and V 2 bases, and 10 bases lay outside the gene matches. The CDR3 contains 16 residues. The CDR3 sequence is CASSLPLAGVSDTQYF. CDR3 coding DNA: TGTGCCAGCAGCTTACCCTTAGCGGGGGTGAGTGATACGCAGTATTTT. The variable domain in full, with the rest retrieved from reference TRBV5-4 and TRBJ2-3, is ETGVTQSPTHLIKTRGQQVTLRCSSQSGHNTVSWYQQALGQGPQFIFQYYREEENGRGNFPPRFSGLQFPNYSSELNVNALELDDSALYLCASSLPLAGVSDTQYFGPGTRLTVL.

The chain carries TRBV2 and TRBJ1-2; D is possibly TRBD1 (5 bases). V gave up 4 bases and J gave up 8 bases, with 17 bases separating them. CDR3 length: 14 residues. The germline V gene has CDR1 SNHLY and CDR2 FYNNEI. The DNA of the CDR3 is TGTGCCAGCAGTGGGGGGGACGGTTTTCTGGGCTACACCTTC. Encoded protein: CASSGGDGFLGYTF.

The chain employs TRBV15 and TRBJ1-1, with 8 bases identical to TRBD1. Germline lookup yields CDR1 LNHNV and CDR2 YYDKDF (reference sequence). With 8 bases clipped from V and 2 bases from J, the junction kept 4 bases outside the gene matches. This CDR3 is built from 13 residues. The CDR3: CATAGQANTEAFF. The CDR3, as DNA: TGTGCCACCGCGGGACAGGCTAACACTGAAGCTTTCTTT.

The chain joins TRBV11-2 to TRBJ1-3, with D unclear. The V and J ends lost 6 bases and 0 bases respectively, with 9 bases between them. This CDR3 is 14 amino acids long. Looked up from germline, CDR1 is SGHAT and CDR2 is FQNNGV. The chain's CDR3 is CASRRMISGNTIYF. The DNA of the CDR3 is TGTGCCAGCAGGCGGATGATCTCTGGAAACACCATATATTTT.

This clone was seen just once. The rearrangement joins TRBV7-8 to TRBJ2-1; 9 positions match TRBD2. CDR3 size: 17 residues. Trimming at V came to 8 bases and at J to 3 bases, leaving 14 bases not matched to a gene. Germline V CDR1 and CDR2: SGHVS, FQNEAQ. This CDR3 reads CASSPRLAAKNYNEQFF. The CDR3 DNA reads TGTGCCAGCTCTCCTCGACTAGCGGCTAAAAACTACAATGAGCAGTTCTTC.

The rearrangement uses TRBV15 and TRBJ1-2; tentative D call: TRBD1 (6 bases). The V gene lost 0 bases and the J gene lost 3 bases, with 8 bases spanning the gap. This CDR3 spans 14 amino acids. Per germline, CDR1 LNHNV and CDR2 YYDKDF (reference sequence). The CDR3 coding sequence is TGTGCCACCAGCAGAGACCAGGGGTACTATGGCTACACCTTC. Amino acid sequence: CATSRDQGYYGYTF.

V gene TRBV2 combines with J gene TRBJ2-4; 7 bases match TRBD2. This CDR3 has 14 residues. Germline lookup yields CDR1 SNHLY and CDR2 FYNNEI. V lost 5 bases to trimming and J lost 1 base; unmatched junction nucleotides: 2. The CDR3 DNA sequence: TGTGCCAGCAGTCCGACTAGCGCCAAAAACATTCAGTACTTC. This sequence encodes CASSPTSAKNIQYF. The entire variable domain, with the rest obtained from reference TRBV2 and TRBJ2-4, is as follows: EPEVTQTPSHQVTQMGQEVILRCVPISNHLYFYWYRQILGQKVEFLVSFYNNEISEKSEIFDDQFSVERPDGSNFTLKIRSTKLEDSAMYFCASSPTSAKNIQYFGAGTRLSVL.

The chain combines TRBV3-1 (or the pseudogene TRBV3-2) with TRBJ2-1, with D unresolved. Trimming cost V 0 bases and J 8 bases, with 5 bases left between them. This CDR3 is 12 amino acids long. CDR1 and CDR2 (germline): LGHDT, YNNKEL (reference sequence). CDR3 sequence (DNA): TGTGCCAGCAGCCAAGATCCCTATGAGCAGTTCTTC. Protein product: CASSQDPYEQFF.

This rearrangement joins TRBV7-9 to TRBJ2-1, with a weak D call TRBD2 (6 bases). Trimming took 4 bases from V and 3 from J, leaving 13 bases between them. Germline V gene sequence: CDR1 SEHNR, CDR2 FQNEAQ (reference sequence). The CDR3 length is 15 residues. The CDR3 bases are TGTGCCAGCAGCTCCCCCGGGAGTTTCTACAATGAGCAGTTCTTC. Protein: CASSSPGSFYNEQFF.

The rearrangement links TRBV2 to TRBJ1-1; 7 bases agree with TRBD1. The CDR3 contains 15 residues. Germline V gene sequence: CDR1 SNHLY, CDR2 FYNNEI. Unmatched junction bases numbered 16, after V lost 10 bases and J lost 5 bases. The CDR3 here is CATKQLRTGETEAFF. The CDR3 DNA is TGTGCCACCAAGCAATTGCGAACAGGGGAAACTGAAGCTTTCTTT.

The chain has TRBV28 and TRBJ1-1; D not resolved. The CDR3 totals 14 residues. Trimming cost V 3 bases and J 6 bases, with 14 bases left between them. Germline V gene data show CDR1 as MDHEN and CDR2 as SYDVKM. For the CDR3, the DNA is TGTGCCAGCAGTTTGGGGTCGGGGAGGGCTGAAGCTTTCTTT. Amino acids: CASSLGSGRAEAFF. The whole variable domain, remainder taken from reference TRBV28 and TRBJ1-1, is DVKVTQSSRYLVKRTGEKVFLECVQDMDHENMFWYRQDPGLGLRLIYFSYDVKMKEKGDIPEGYSVSREKKERFSLILESASTNQTSMYLCASSLGSGRAEAFFGQGTRLTVV.

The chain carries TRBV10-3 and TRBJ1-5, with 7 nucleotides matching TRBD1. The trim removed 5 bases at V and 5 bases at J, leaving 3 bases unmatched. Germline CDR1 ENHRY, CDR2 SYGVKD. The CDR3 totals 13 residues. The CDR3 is CAISKTGDQPQHF. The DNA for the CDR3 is TGTGCCATCAGTAAAACAGGGGATCAGCCCCAGCATTTT.

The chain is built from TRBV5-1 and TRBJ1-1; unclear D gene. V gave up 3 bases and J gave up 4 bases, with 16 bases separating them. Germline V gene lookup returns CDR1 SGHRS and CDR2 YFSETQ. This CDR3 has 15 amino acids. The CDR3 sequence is CASSSSALEGTEAFF. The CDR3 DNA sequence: TGCGCCAGCAGCTCGAGCGCTTTGGAAGGCACTGAAGCTTTCTTT.

The CDR3 loop reads CASSHNPTGSSYEQYF. The DNA of the CDR3 is TGTGCCAGCAGCCATAACCCGACAGGGAGCTCCTACGAGCAGTACTTC. The genes are TRBV3-1 (or the pseudogene TRBV3-2) and TRBJ2-7; 7 bases align to TRBD1. Per the germline V gene, CDR1 is LGHDT and CDR2 is YNNKEL (reference sequence). This CDR3 region has 16 residues. With 3 bases clipped from V and 0 bases from J, the junction kept 8 bases outside the gene matches.

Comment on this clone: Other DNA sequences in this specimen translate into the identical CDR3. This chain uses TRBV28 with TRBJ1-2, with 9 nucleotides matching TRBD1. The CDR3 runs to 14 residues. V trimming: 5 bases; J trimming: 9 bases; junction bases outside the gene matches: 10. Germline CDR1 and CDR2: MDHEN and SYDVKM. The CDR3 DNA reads TGTGCCAGCAGTGCCGGACAGGGGCCAAGGCGCTACACCTTC. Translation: CASSAGQGPRRYTF.

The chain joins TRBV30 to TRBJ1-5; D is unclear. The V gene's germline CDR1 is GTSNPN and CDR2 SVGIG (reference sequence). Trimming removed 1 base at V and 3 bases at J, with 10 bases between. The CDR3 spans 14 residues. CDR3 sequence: CAWSGGQVNQPQHF. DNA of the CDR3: TGTGCCTGGAGTGGAGGGCAGGTCAATCAGCCCCAGCATTTT.